One and the same sample provided the 6 T cell receptor beta chains below, sequenced in a study of neurological immune-mediated disorders (dated by TCRdb to about 2019). Library construction relied on 5' RACE. The instrument given in TCRdb is Illumina HiSeq 2500. The public reads were reanalyzed by TCRdb: fastp trimming at Q25, MiXCR alignment, in-frame beta chains only. Here each entry gathers all rows of one CDR3 protein and keeps the most common genes and DNA. This sample gives tens of thousands of distinct CDR3 sequences in total; around a tenth of them show up just once. In total, the top ten clones hold roughly 2% of the sample. The sequenced sample was PBMCs. The receptors shown here come from a man in his forties in good health.

This clonotype showed up many times. The chain uses TRBV6-5 and TRBJ1-2, with TRBD1 identical over 7 bases. The CDR3 has 14 residues. Losses at the gene ends were 6 bases for V and 8 bases for J; bases not matched to a gene: 12. Germline V lookup: CDR1 MNHEY, CDR2 SVGAGI. DNA of the CDR3: TGTGCCAGCAGCAACCAGAGACAGGGTACGGGCTACACCTTC. It specifies CASSNQRQGTGYTF.

This clonotype came up many times. This sequence joins TRBV12-3 or TRBV12-4 and TRBJ2-1; tentatively, D is TRBD1 (5 bases). Between the trimmed V and J ends, which lost 3 bases and 9 bases, there was a span of 12 bases. This CDR3 is built from 13 residues. CDR3 nucleotides: TGTGCCAGCAGTTTGGGCGGACATGGTGAGCAGTTCTTC. This gives the protein CASSLGGHGEQFF.

This clonotype has at least ten counts. This rearrangement joins TRBV12-3 or TRBV12-4 to TRBJ2-3; the match to TRBD2 covers 7 bases. The CDR3 length is 15 residues. V gave up 2 bases and J gave up 4 bases; unmatched junction bases: 6. CDR3 protein: CASSLFAGDPDTQYF. The CDR3 DNA follows: TGTGCCAGCAGTTTATTCGCGGGAGACCCAGATACGCAGTATTTT.

Ten or more counts support this clonotype. This sequence joins TRBV10-3 and TRBJ2-5; D call uncertain. The V and J ends lost 4 bases and 5 bases respectively, with 8 bases between them. Looked up from germline, CDR1 is ENHRY and CDR2 is SYGVKD. This CDR3 contains 12 residues. The chain's CDR3 is CAISGTGETQYF. In nucleotides, the CDR3 is TGTGCCATCAGTGGGACCGGGGAGACCCAGTACTTC.

This clonotype was counted at least ten times. The V and J genes are TRBV6-5 and TRBJ2-1; a possible D gene is TRBD1 (5 bases). The CDR3 consists of 13 residues. Germline-derived CDR1 and CDR2 are MNHEY and SVGAGI. V was shortened by 9 bases and J by 0 bases, with 9 bases between the two germline ends. The CDR3 spells CASRQSSYNEQFF. CDR3 nucleotide sequence: TGTGCCAGTCGACAGAGCTCCTACAATGAGCAGTTCTTC.

With respect to this clonotype: A much bigger clone sits one base away, suggesting this may be a read error. The chain recombines TRBV11-2 with TRBJ2-7; 9 bases match TRBD2. From germline, CDR1 is SGHAT and CDR2 FQNNGV. Trimming took 1 base from V and 4 from J; bases not matched to a gene: 8. The CDR3 runs to 16 residues. Here the CDR3 reads CASSLVETSGSYEQYF. The CDR3 nucleotides read TGTGCCAGCAGCTTAGTGGAGACTAGCGGCAGTTACGAGCAGTACTTC.